These 26 T cell receptor beta chains came from one sample sequenced in a study of blood T cell repertoires in COVID-19. Profiled with immunoSEQ multiplex PCR; TCRdb holds only in-frame clones, not every one. This table has tens of thousands of clones, roughly 74% appearing once. The material sequenced was peripheral blood. Receptors originate from a man aged 50 to 59 with COVID-19, enrolled during active disease.

The chain has TRBV9 and TRBJ1-2; 8 bases map to TRBD1. The CDR3 totals 17 residues. V trimming: 4 bases; J trimming: 2 bases; junction bases outside the gene matches: 13. Germline CDR1 SGDLS, CDR2 YYNGEE. CDR3 coding DNA: TGTGCCAGCAGCCACGGACAGGGCTTAACCTTCAACTATGGCTACACCTTC. The encoded protein is CASSHGQGLTFNYGYTF.

CDR3 DNA sequence: TGTGCCAGCTCTTTTGGACAGGGGGCGAACACTGAAGCTTTCTTT. This translates into CASSFGQGANTEAFF. This sequence joins TRBV18 and TRBJ1-1; 11 positions agree with TRBD1. Trimming removed 6 bases from V and 1 base from J; junction bases left unmatched: 4. CDR1 is KGHSH, CDR2 LQKENI, per germline. This CDR3 spans 15 amino acids.

V and J are TRBV30 and TRBJ1-6; 8 bases match TRBD1. The J segment lost 8 bases and the V segment lost 1 base, leaving 7 bases of the junction unmatched. This CDR3 comprises 15 residues. Germline V gives CDR1 GTSNPN, CDR2 SVGIG (reference sequence). The CDR3 coding sequence is TGTGCCTGGAGTGAGGAGGCAGGGGGCTATTCACCCCTCCACTTT. This encodes CAWSEEAGGYSPLHF.

The gene calls are TRBV28 and TRBJ1-1; no definite D call. The CDR3 is 12 residues long. Germline V gene sequence: CDR1 MDHEN, CDR2 SYDVKM. V gave up 3 bases and J gave up 10 bases, with 12 bases separating them. The CDR3 region has the DNA TGTGCCAGCAGTTTCGGGAGGGATAGAGCTTTCTTT. Translated: CASSFGRDRAFF.

This clone showed up just a few times. This sequence joins TRBV7-9 and TRBJ2-5; 8 nucleotides match TRBD1. With V trimmed by 6 bases and J by 2 bases, 5 bases remained unmatched. This CDR3 is built from 14 residues. Germline V gene sequence: CDR1 SEHNR, CDR2 FQNEAQ (reference sequence). The CDR3 DNA sequence: TGTGCCAGCAGGGGCAGGACAGGGCAAGAGACCCAGTACTTC. It translates to CASRGRTGQETQYF. The variable domain in full, completed from reference TRBV7-9 and TRBJ2-5, reads DTGVSQNPRHKITKRGQNVTFRCDPISEHNRLYWYRQTLGQGPEFLTYFQNEAQLEKSRLLSDRFSAERPKGSFSTLEIQRTEQGDSAMYLCASRGRTGQETQYFGPGTRLLVL.

This rearrangement joins TRBV2 to TRBJ1-6, with unresolved D. V lost 7 bases to trimming and J lost 5 bases, with 15 bases between them. Germline V gene sequence: CDR1 SNHLY, CDR2 FYNNEI. The CDR3 contains 15 residues. In DNA form, the CDR3 reads TGTGCCAGCATCCCGGGAACTTCGAATAATTCACCCCTCCACTTT. This translates into CASIPGTSNNSPLHF.

V is TRBV19 and J is TRBJ2-3; no clear D gene. The germline gives CDR1 LNHDA, CDR2 SQIVND (reference sequence). V was shortened by 5 bases and J by 9 bases, with 12 bases between the two germline ends. CDR3 length: 12 residues. In DNA form, the CDR3 reads TGTGCCAGTAGTGCCCCGGGTGAGACGCAGTATTTT. It codes for CASSAPGETQYF.

The chain combines TRBV6-5 with TRBJ1-2, with D perhaps matching TRBD1 (6 bases). V was pared by 8 bases and J by 5 bases, with 12 bases between. Germline lookup yields CDR1 MNHEY and CDR2 SVGAGI. This CDR3 contains 12 residues. The DNA for the CDR3 is TGTGCCAGCTACACGAGGGGGTATGGCTACACCTTC. The encoded protein is CASYTRGYGYTF.

The CDR3 sequence: CASSTLAGGPYNEQFF. DNA of the CDR3: TGTGCCAGTAGTACCCTAGCGGGAGGGCCCTACAATGAGCAGTTCTTC. The genes are TRBV19 and TRBJ2-1; 12 nucleotides match TRBD2. Germline V gene sequence: CDR1 LNHDA, CDR2 SQIVND (reference sequence). The CDR3 loop spans 16 amino acids. J gave up 2 bases and V 4 bases, and 3 bases lay outside the gene matches.

This chain links TRBV5-5 with TRBJ1-2, with D hard to call. CDR1 and CDR2 (germline): SGHKS, YYEKEE (reference sequence). The CDR3 is 13 residues long. Trimming left V 5 bases short and J 6 bases short, with 14 bases between. The CDR3 DNA follows: TGTGCCAGCAGGCTTCCGCCGGGGAATGGCTACACCTTC. This encodes CASRLPPGNGYTF.

The sample holds a few counts of this clone. This rearrangement joins TRBV5-5 to TRBJ1-6, with TRBD1 matching 9 bases. Trimming removed 2 bases from V and 9 bases from J; junction bases left unmatched: 3. The CDR3 has 14 residues. Per germline, CDR1 SGHKS and CDR2 YYEKEE (reference sequence). CDR3 sequence reads: CASSLPGQGSPLHF. The CDR3 DNA is TGTGCCAGCAGCTTACCGGGACAGGGTTCACCCCTCCACTTT.

This clone is categorized as medium-sized. The rearrangement uses TRBV28 and TRBJ1-2; TRBD1 matches at 10 bases. V gave up 6 bases and J gave up 5 bases; unmatched junction bases: 9. CDR1 MDHEN and CDR2 SYDVKM come from the germline V gene. The CDR3 sequence is 15 residues long. The CDR3 nucleotides are TGTGCCAGCAGCACTAAGTGGGACAGGGGTTATGGCTACACCTTC. This encodes CASSTKWDRGYGYTF.

The V call is TRBV5-6, the J call TRBJ1-1, with D perhaps TRBD1 (6 bases). Looked up from germline, CDR1 is SGHDT and CDR2 is YYEEEE. The germline V and J ends were trimmed by 4 bases and 0 bases, with 10 bases remaining between them. The CDR3 is 14 amino acids. The CDR3 bases are TGTGCCAGCAGCGAAAGACAGGTGAACACTGAAGCTTTCTTT. As protein: CASSERQVNTEAFF.

The chain recombines TRBV18 with TRBJ1-4; D is perhaps TRBD1 (6 bases). Trimming took off 0 bases at V and 4 bases at J, with 9 bases between the two ends. CDR1 and CDR2 (germline): KGHSH, LQKENI. The CDR3 is made up of 15 amino acids. CDR3 in amino acids: CASSPPGAYNEKLFF. As DNA, the CDR3 is TGTGCCAGCTCACCACCGGGGGCGTATAATGAAAAACTGTTTTTT.

The chain employs TRBV7-3 and TRBJ2-1; no reliable D call. Trimming took off 5 bases at V and 8 bases at J, with 13 bases between the two ends. The CDR3 consists of 13 residues. CDR1 and CDR2 (germline): SGHTA, FQGTGA. CDR3 nucleotide sequence: TGTGCCAGCAGCCTCATCGATGGCCATGAGCAGTTCTTC. Its translation: CASSLIDGHEQFF.

The chain uses TRBV6-5 and TRBJ1-2; D ambiguous. This CDR3 region has 11 residues. V shed 6 bases and J shed 2 bases, with 4 bases lying between them. Germline V gene data show CDR1 as MNHEY and CDR2 as SVGAGI. CDR3 DNA: TGTGCCAGCAGGCTAAACTATGGCTACACCTTC. This sequence encodes CASRLNYGYTF.

The rearrangement joins TRBV5-1 to TRBJ1-4; 7 bases are a match to TRBD1. The CDR3 has 15 residues. With 4 bases clipped from V and 4 bases from J, the junction kept 7 bases outside the gene matches. CDR1 is SGHRS, CDR2 YFSETQ, per germline. The CDR3 spells CASSTQGGSNEKLFF. The CDR3 DNA follows: TGCGCCAGCAGCACCCAGGGGGGAAGTAATGAAAAACTGTTTTTT.

This chain connects TRBV5-8 to TRBJ2-1, with D possibly TRBD2 on 6 matching bases. Per germline, CDR1 SGHTS and CDR2 YDEGEE. Between the trimmed V and J ends, which lost 7 bases and 5 bases, there was a span of 19 bases. The CDR3 contains 15 residues. The CDR3 spells CASFRHNGLHNEQFF. As DNA, the CDR3 is TGTGCCAGCTTCAGACATAACGGACTACACAATGAGCAGTTCTTC.

The V call is TRBV6-5, the J call TRBJ2-1; D possibly corresponds to TRBD2 (6 bases). CDR1 is MNHEY and CDR2 is SVGAGI in the germline V gene. Between the trimmed V and J ends, which lost 2 bases and 7 bases, there was a span of 9 bases. The CDR3 is 13 residues long. In nucleotides, the CDR3 is TGTGCCAGCAGTTACGGGGGAGGTAATGAGCAGTTCTTC. Its translation is CASSYGGGNEQFF.

The CDR3, as DNA: TGTGCCAGCAGCTTGTACCCGGGGAACGAGCAGTACTTC. It encodes CASSLYPGNEQYF. The chain couples TRBV5-8 to TRBJ2-7; a possible D gene is TRBD2 (5 bases). This CDR3 spans 13 amino acids. The V and J ends lost 1 base and 5 bases respectively, with 10 bases between them. The germline gives CDR1 SGHTS, CDR2 YDEGEE.

This clone has just a few counts. The chain carries TRBV16 and TRBJ1-1; 7 bases line up with TRBD1. V gave up 1 base and J gave up 4 bases; unmatched junction bases: 6. This CDR3 has 15 amino acids. Germline V gene lookup returns CDR1 KGHSY and CDR2 FQNENV. CDR3 amino acids: CASSQYLGQATEAFF. CDR3 sequence (DNA): TGTGCCAGCAGCCAATATCTCGGACAGGCCACTGAAGCTTTCTTT.

This chain joins TRBV7-2 and TRBJ1-5; TRBD1 is a possible D gene (5 bases). Germline CDR1 is SGHTA and CDR2 is FQGNSA. V dropped 6 bases and J dropped 3 bases, with 9 bases sitting between them. CDR3 length equals 13 residues. The CDR3 region has the DNA TGTGCCAGCAGTGACAGACCCAATCAGCCCCAGCATTTT. Its translation is CASSDRPNQPQHF. Using reference TRBV7-2 and TRBJ1-5 for the parts outside the CDR3, the full variable domain is GAGVSQSPSNKVTEKGKDVELRCDPISGHTALYWYRQSLGQGLEFLIYFQGNSAPDKSGLPSDRFSAERTGGSVSTLTIQRTQQEDSAVYLCASSDRPNQPQHFGDGTRLSIL.

The gene calls are TRBV27 and TRBJ2-7, with D perhaps TRBD2 (6 bases). CDR1 is MNHEY and CDR2 is SMNVEV in the germline V gene (reference sequence). The CDR3 contains 14 residues. With 6 bases removed from V and 7 bases from J, the gap between germline ends came to 19 bases. The CDR3 nucleotides are TGTGCCAGCAGGAGCGGGCAGGGAGGAGGGGAGCAGTACTTC. Translated: CASRSGQGGGEQYF.

This clone has more than one count but fewer than ten. V and J are TRBV13 and TRBJ2-3, with 14 bases lining up with TRBD2. The CDR3 sequence is 17 residues long. Germline loops: CDR1 PRHDT, CDR2 FYEKMQ (reference sequence). With V trimmed by 5 bases and J by 6 bases, 10 bases remained unmatched. CDR3 in DNA: TGTGCCAGCAGCCGCGGACTAGCGGGGGGACAGGGGGATACGCAGTATTTT. Protein product: CASSRGLAGGQGDTQYF.

This clone turned up a few times. CDR3 residues: CATSPTPRAGSNQPQHF. The CDR3 DNA sequence: TGTGCCACCAGTCCCACCCCCCGAGCGGGGAGCAATCAGCCCCAGCATTTT. V and J are TRBV24-1 and TRBJ1-5; unclear D gene. The CDR3 is 17 residues long. Trimming cost V 6 bases and J 1 base, with 18 bases left between them. Per germline, CDR1 KGHDR and CDR2 SFDVKD.

The chain recombines TRBV11-3 with TRBJ2-1; 8 positions match TRBD2. V lost 5 bases and J lost 7; bases outside the gene matches: 10. This CDR3 is built from 15 residues. CDR1 and CDR2 from the germline V gene are SGHNT and YENEEA. The CDR3, as DNA: TGTGCCAGCAGCCAAAGCGGGAGAGGTAATAATGAGCAGTTCTTC. Protein sequence: CASSQSGRGNNEQFF.